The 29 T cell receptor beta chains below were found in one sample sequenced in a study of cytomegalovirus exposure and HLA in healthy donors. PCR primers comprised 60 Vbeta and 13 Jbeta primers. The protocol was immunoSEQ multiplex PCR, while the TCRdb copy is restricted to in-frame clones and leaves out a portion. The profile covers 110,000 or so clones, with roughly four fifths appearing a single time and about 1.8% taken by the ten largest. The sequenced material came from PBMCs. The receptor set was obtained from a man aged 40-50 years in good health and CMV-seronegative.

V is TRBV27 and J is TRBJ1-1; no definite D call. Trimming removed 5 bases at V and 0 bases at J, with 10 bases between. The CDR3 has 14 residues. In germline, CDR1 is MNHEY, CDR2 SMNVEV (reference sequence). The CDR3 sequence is CASSRLPLNTEAFF. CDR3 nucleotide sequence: TGTGCCAGCAGTAGACTGCCACTGAACACTGAAGCTTTCTTT.

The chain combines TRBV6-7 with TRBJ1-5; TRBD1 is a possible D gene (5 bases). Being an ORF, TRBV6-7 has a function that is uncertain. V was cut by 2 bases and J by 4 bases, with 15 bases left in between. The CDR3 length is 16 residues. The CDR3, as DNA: TGTGCCAGCAGTTACCCGACAACCCCAGGGAATCAGCCCCAGCATTTT. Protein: CASSYPTTPGNQPQHF.

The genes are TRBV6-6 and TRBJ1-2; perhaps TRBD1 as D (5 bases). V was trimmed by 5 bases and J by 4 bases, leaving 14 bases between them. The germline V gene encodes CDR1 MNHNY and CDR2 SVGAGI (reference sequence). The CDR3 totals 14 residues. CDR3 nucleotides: TGTGCCAGCAGTAGAGACCAGGGTGGCTATGGCTACACCTTC. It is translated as CASSRDQGGYGYTF.

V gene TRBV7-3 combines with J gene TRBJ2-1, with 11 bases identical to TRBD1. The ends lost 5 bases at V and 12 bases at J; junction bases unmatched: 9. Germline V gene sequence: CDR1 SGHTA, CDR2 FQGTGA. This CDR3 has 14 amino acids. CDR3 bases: TGTGCCAGCAGCCATGGACAGGGGGCGCGTACGCAGTTCTTC. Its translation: CASSHGQGARTQFF.

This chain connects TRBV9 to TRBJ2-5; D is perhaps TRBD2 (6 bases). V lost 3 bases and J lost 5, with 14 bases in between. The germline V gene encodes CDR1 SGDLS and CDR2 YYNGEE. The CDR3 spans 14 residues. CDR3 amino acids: CASSGGDFSETQYF. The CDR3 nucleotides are TGTGCCAGCAGCGGGGGGGATTTCAGCGAGACCCAGTACTTC.

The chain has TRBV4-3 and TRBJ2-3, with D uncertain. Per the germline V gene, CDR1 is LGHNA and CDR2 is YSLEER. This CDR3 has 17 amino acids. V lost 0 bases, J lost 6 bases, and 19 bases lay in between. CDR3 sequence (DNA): TGCGCCAGCAGCCAAGAGAGGTTGGAGACTGCTGGGGATACGCAGTATTTT. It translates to CASSQERLETAGDTQYF.

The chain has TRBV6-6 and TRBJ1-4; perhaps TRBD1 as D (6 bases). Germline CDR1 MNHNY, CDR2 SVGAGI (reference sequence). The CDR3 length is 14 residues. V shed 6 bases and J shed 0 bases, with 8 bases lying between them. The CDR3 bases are TGTGCCAGCAGAGCAGGGGCAACTAATGAAAAACTGTTTTTT. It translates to CASRAGATNEKLFF.

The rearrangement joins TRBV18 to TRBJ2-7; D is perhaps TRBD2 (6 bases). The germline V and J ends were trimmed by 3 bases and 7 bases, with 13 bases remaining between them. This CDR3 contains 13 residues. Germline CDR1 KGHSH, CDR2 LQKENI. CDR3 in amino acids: CASSPEGPGEQYF. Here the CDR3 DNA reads TGTGCCAGCTCACCGGAGGGGCCGGGAGAGCAGTACTTC.

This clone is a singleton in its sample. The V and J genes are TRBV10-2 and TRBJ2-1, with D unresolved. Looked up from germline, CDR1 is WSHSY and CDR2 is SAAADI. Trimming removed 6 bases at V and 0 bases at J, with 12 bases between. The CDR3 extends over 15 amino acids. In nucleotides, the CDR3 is TGCGCCAGCAGCCCCGAGCGAGGCTCCTACAATGAGCAGTTCTTC. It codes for CASSPERGSYNEQFF.

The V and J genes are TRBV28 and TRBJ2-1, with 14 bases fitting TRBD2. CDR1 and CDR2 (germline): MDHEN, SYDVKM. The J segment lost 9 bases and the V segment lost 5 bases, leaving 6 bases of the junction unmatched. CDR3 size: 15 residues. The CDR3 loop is CASSLGTSGRSEQFF. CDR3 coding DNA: TGTGCCAGCAGTCTAGGGACTAGCGGGAGAAGTGAGCAGTTCTTC.

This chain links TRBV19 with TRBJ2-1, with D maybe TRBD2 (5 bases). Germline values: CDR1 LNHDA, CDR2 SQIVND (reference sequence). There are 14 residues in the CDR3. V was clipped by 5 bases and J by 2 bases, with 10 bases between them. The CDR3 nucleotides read TGTGCCAGTAGTCTCGGGGTAGCCTACAATGAGCAGTTCTTC. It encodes CASSLGVAYNEQFF.

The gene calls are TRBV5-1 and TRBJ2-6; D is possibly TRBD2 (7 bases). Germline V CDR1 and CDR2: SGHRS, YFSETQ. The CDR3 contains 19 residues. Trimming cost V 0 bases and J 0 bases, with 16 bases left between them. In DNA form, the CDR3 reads TGCGCCAGCAGCTTGGGGGGGGGCCGCAGCCTCTCTGGGGCCAACGTCCTGACTTTC. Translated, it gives CASSLGGGRSLSGANVLTF.

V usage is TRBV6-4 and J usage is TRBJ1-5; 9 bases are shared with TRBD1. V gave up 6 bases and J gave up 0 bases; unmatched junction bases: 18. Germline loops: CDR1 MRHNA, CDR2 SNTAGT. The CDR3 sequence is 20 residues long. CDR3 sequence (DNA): TGTGCCAGCAGCGATAGCTTGGGACAGGGTAAACTATATAGCAATCAGCCCCAGCATTTT. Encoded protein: CASSDSLGQGKLYSNQPQHF.

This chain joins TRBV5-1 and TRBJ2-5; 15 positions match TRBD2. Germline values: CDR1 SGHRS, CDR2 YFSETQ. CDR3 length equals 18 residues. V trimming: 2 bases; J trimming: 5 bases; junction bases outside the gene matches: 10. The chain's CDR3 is CASSFGGTSGGKRETQYF. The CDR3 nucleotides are TGCGCCAGCAGCTTTGGAGGGACTAGCGGGGGGAAGCGGGAGACCCAGTACTTC.

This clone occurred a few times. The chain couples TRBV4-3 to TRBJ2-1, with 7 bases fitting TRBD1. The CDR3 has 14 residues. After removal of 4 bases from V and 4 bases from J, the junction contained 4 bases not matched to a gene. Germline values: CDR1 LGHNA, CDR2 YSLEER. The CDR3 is CASSLGQPYNEQFF. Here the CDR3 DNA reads TGCGCCAGCAGCCTGGGACAGCCGTACAATGAGCAGTTCTTC.

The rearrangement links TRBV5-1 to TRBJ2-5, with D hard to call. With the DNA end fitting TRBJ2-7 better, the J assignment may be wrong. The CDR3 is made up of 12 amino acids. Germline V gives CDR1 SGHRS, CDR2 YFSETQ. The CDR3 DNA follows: TGCGCCAGCAGCTTGAACCCCTACGAGCAGTACTTC. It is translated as CASSLNPYEQYF.

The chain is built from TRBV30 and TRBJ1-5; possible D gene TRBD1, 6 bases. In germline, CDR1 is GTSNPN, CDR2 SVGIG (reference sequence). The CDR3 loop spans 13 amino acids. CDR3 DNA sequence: TGTGCTCCGGACAGATATAGCAATCAGCCCCAGCATTTT. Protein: CAPDRYSNQPQHF.

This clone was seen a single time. The CDR3 reads CASSSSGLAEQYF. CDR3 DNA sequence: TGTGCCAGCAGCTCTTCGGGACTAGCGGAGCAGTACTTC. The V call is TRBV27, the J call TRBJ2-7; the match to TRBD2 covers 10 bases. CDR1 and CDR2 from the germline V gene are MNHEY and SMNVEV (reference sequence). This CDR3 spans 13 amino acids. Unmatched junction bases numbered 6, after V lost 6 bases and J lost 7 bases.

The CDR3 nucleotides are TGTGCCAGCAGCTTGACAGGGACTGAAGCTTTCTTT. Its protein is CASSLTGTEAFF. V is TRBV2 and J is TRBJ1-1; 7 bases are a match to TRBD1. The CDR3 covers 12 residues. V gave up 6 bases and J gave up 5 bases; unmatched junction bases: 3. Looked up from germline, CDR1 is SNHLY and CDR2 is FYNNEI.

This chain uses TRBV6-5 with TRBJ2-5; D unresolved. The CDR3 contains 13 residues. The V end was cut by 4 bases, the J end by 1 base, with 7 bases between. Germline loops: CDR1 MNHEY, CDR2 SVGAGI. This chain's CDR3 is CASSWRLQETQYF. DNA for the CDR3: TGTGCCAGCAGTTGGAGACTCCAAGAGACCCAGTACTTC.

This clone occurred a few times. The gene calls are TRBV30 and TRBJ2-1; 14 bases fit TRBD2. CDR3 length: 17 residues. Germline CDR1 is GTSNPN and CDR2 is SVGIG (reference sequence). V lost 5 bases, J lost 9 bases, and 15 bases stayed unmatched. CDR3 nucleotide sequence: TGTGCCTGGCAGTTCCGCGGGACTAGCGGGAGAAGGGGTGAGCAGTTCTTC. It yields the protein CAWQFRGTSGRRGEQFF.

CDR3 coding DNA: TGTGCCAGCAGCCCGAGAGGGACTAGCGGGAGCTGGATGGCAGATACGCAGTATTTT. It codes for CASSPRGTSGSWMADTQYF. V is TRBV5-4 and J is TRBJ2-3; 14 bases align to TRBD2. The CDR3 consists of 19 residues. The V gene's germline CDR1 is SGHNT and CDR2 YYREEE (reference sequence). Losses at the gene ends were 4 bases for V and 4 bases for J; bases not matched to a gene: 14.

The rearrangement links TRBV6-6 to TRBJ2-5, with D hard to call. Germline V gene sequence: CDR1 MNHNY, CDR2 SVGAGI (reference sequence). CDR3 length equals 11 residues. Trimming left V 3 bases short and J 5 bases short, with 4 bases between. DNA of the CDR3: TGTGCCAGCAGTTATAGTGAGACCCAGTACTTC. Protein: CASSYSETQYF.

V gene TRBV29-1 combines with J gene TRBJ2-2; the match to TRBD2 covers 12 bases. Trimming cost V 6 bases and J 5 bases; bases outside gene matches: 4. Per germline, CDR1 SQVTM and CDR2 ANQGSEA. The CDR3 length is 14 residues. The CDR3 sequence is CSVETSGGTGELFF. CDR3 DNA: TGCAGCGTCGAGACTAGCGGGGGTACCGGGGAGCTGTTTTTT.

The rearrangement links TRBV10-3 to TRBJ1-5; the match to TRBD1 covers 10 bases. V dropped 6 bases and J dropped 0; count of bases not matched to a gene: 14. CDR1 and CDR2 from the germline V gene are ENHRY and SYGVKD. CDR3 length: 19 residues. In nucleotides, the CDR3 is TGTGCCATCAGCGGATTTAGCTTGACAGGGGGCAATAGCAATCAGCCCCAGCATTTT. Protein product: CAISGFSLTGGNSNQPQHF.

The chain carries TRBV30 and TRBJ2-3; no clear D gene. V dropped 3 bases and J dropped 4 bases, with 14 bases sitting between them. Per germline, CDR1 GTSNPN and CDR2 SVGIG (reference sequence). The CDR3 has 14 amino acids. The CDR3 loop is CAWRDVTWADTQYF. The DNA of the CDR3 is TGTGCCTGGAGGGATGTGACTTGGGCAGATACGCAGTATTTT.

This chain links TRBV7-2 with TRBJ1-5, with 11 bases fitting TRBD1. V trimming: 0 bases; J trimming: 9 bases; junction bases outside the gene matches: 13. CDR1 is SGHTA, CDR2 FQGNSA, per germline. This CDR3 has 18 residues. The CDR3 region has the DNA TGTGCCAGCAGCTTAGCTGGAGTGGGACAGGGGGGAACCGGGCCCCAGCATTTT. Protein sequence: CASSLAGVGQGGTGPQHF. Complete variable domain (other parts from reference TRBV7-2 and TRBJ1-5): GAGVSQSPSNKVTEKGKDVELRCDPISGHTALYWYRQSLGQGLEFLIYFQGNSAPDKSGLPSDRFSAERTGGSVSTLTIQRTQQEDSAVYLCASSLAGVGQGGTGPQHFGDGTRLSIL.

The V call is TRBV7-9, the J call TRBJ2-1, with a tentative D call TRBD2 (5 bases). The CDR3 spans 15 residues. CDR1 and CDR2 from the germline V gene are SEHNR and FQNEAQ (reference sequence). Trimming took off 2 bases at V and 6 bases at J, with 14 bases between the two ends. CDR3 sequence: CASSLRASLGNEQFF. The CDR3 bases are TGTGCCAGCAGCTTAAGGGCTAGCCTTGGCAATGAGCAGTTCTTC.

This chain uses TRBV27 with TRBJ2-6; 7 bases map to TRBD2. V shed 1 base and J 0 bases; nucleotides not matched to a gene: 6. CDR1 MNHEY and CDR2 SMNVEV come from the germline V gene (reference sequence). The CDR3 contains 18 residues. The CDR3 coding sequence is TGTGCCAGCAGTTTATGGCTAGCGGATAGCTCTGGGGCCAACGTCCTGACTTTC. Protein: CASSLWLADSSGANVLTF.